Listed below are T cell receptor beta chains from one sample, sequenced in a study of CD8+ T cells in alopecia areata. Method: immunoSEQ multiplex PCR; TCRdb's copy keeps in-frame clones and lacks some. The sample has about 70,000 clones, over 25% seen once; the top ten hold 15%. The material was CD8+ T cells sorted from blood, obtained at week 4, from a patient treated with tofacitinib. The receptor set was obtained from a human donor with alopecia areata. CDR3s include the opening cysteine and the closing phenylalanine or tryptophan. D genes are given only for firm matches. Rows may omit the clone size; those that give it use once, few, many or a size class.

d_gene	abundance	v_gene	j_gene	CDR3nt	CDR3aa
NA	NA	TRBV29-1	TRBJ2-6	TGCAGCGTTTTAGGGACTGGGGCCAACGTCCTGACTTTC	CSVLGTGANVLTF
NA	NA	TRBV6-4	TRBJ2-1	TGTGCCAGCAGTGAACTTAGAGCTCACTTCTCCTACAATGAGCAGTTCTTC	CASSELRAHFSYNEQFF
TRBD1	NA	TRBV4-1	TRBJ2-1	TGCGCCAGCAGCCAAGACTTGCAGGGGGCGGATGAGCAGTTCTTC	CASSQDLQGADEQFF
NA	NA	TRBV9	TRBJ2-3	TGTGCCAGCAGCGTCCTTAACCCCACAGATACGCAGTATTTT	CASSVLNPTDTQYF
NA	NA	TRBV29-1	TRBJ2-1	TGCAGCGTTGTCGGGGGTGAGCAGTTCTTC	CSVVGGEQFF
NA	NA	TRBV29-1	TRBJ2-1	TGCAGCGCCGAGACTAGAACCTACAATGAGCAGTTCTTC	CSAETRTYNEQFF
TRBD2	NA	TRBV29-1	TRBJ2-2	TGCCTAGCGGGGGACACCGGGGAGCTGTTTTTT	CLAGDTGELFF
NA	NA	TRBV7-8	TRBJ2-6	TGTGCCAGCAGCTTAGGCGGGTCTGGGGCCAACGTCCTGACTTTC	CASSLGGSGANVLTF
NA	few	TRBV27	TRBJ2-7	TGTGCCAGCAGTTTCGTGACAGGCGAGCAGTACTTC	CASSFVTGEQYF
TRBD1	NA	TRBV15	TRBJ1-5	TGTGCCACCAGCAGAGGACAGGGTAGCAATCAGCCCCAGCATTTT	CATSRGQGSNQPQHF
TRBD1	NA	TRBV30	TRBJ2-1	TGTGCCTGGAGTCGTGGGACAGGGGCTTCTTCCAACAATGAGCAGTTCTTC	CAWSRGTGASSNNEQFF
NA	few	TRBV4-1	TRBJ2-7	TGCGCCAGCAGCCAAGATTCAGGGTCCTACGAGCAGTACTTC	CASSQDSGSYEQYF
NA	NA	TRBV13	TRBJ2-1	TGTGCCAGCAGCCGACTGGGGAATGAGCAGTTCTTC	CASSRLGNEQFF
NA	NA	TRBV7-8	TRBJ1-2	TGTGCCAGCAGCTTAGCCCTTGCGGGTGGCTACACCTTC	CASSLALAGGYTF
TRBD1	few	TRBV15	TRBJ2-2	TGTGCCACCAGCAGTCCCGGGACAGGGGAAGAGCACACCGGGGAGCTGTTTTTT	CATSSPGTGEEHTGELFF
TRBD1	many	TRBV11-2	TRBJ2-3	TGTGCCAGCAGCTTAATGGGGACAGGGGGACCAGATACGCAGTATTTT	CASSLMGTGGPDTQYF
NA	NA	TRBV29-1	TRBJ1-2	TGCAGCGTTGAGGACAGATCCAATTACTATGGCTACACCTTC	CSVEDRSNYYGYTF
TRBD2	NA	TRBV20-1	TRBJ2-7	TGCAGTGCGCCGCGGCCTAGCGGAGTGTACTTC	CSAPRPSGVYF
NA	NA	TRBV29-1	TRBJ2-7	TGCAGCGTTCCCGCGGGGTCAGGGGGGGCCTACGAGCAGTACTTC	CSVPAGSGGAYEQYF
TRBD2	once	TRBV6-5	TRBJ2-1	TGTGCCAGCAGTCCCAGCGGGAGCTCCTACAATGAGCAGTTCTTC	CASSPSGSSYNEQFF
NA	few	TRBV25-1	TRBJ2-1	TGTGCCAGCAGGCCCCTGGGGATGTCCTACAATGAGCAGTTCTTC	CASRPLGMSYNEQFF
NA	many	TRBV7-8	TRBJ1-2	TGTGCCAGCAGCCCGTTAGGATACTACGGCTACACCTTC	CASSPLGYYGYTF
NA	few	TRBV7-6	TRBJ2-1	TGTGCCAGCAGCTTGAGGAGTGGGGATGAGCAGTTCTTC	CASSLRSGDEQFF
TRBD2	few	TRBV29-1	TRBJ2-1	TGCAGCGTTGAAGATCCGACTAGCGGGCTCTACAATGAGCAGTTCTTC	CSVEDPTSGLYNEQFF
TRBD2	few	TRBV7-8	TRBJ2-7	TGTGCCAGCAGTGACAGCGGGAGTTACGAGCAGTACTTC	CASSDSGSYEQYF
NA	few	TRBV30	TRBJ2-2	TGTGCCTGGGGGACCGGGGAGCTGTTTTTT	CAWGTGELFF
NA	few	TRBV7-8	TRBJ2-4	TGTGCCAGCAGCGCGCCGGGCAGAAACATTCAGTACTTC	CASSAPGRNIQYF
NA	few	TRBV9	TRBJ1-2	TGTGCCAGCAGCCCCCGGTGGGGAGGAGGTGGCTACACCTTC	CASSPRWGGGGYTF
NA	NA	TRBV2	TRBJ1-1	TGTGCCACCTCTCCGGGGGTCACTGAAGCTTTCTTT	CATSPGVTEAFF
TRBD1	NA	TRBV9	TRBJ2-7	TGTGCCAGCAGCGTAGCCGGGACAGGGTTCGACGAGCAGTACTTC	CASSVAGTGFDEQYF
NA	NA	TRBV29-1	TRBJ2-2	TGCAGCTTCCTAGGCGCCGGGGAGCTGTTTTTT	CSFLGAGELFF
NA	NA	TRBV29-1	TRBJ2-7	TGCAGCGTTGGGGTTTCCCTCTACGAGCAGTACTTC	CSVGVSLYEQYF
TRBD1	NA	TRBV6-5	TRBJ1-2	TGTGCCAGCAGTCCGGACAGGGGCTATGGCTACACCTTC	CASSPDRGYGYTF
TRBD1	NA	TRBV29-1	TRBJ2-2	TGCAGCGTTGAAGATCTTCAGGGGGAGAGGACCGGGGAGCTGTTTTTT	CSVEDLQGERTGELFF
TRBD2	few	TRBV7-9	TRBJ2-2	TGTGCCAGCAGCTTATTACAGCGGGAGCGGTACACCGGGGAGCTGTTTTTT	CASSLLQRERYTGELFF
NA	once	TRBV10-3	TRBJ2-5	TGTGCCATCAGTGAGTTAGGCCGGGACCAAAAGAACTTC	CAISELGRDQKNF
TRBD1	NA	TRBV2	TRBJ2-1	TGTGCCAGCAGGGAATGGGACAGTTACAATGAGCAGTTCTTC	CASREWDSYNEQFF
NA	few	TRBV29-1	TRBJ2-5	TGCAGCGTCTACAGGGAGACCCAGTACTTC	CSVYRETQYF
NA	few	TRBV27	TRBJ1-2	TGTGCCAGCAGTTTAAACATCCGCTATGGCTACACCTTC	CASSLNIRYGYTF
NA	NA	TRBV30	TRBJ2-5	TGTGCCTGGAGCGTGGGCTGGCAAGAGACCCAGTACTTC	CAWSVGWQETQYF
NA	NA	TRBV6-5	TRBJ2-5	TGTGCCAGCACCGGCCTACTGGAAGAGACCCAGTACTTC	CASTGLLEETQYF
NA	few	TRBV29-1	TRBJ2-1	TGCAGCGCCACAGACAATGAGCAGTTCTTC	CSATDNEQFF
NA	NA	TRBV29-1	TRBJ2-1	TGCAGCGTTCTGGCCAGACTCTCCACCAATGAGCAGTTCTTC	CSVLARLSTNEQFF
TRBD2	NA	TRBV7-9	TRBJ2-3	TGTGCCAGCGCAACTAGCGGCGGGGCAGATACGCAGTATTTT	CASATSGGADTQYF
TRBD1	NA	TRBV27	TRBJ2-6	TGTGCCAGCAGTACGACAGGGGCTCCCTTTGGGGCCAACGTCCTGACTTTC	CASSTTGAPFGANVLTF
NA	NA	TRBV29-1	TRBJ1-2	TGCAGCGTTGAAGATCAGGTGAGGCTTGGTGATGGCTACACCTTC	CSVEDQVRLGDGYTF
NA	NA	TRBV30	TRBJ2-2	TGTGCCTGGAGCCAAGGGTCAGACGGGGAGCTGTTTTTT	CAWSQGSDGELFF
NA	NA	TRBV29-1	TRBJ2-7	TGCAGCGTTGAAGGAGGGATTGGGTACGAGCAGTACTTC	CSVEGGIGYEQYF